Sequencing of this T cell receptor beta chain was carried out in a study of vaccination effects on CD4 cells after COVID-19. Of note for this clone: Its antigen is still unknown.

The CDR3 runs 17 residues. CDR1 is MNHEY, CDR2 SVGEGT, per germline. V gave up 6 bases and J gave up 0 bases; unmatched junction bases: 11. Method: immunoSEQ multiplex PCR; TCRdb's copy keeps in-frame clones and lacks some. This table holds about 70,000 clones, 75% to 90% found once. Sequencing was preceded by expansion of antigen-specific CD4+ T cells with viral peptide pools in the ViraFEST assay. Cultured cells yielded isolated CD4+ T cells after around 10 days. Nucleocapsid antibodies were negative in the vaccine recipients, who had never had SARS-CoV-2 infection. Half the medium was swapped for IL-2 medium on days 3 and 7. Overall study findings and caveats: Clones arising from infection and from vaccination showed marked clonal contraction late after vaccination. Limitations: small convalescent group and missing early post-infection timepoints.

The receptor was isolated from a human donor who received a COVID-19 vaccine. The source was CD4+ T cells from PBMCs cultured with SARS-CoV-2 spike peptides, collected before COVID-19 vaccination. The J gene is TRBJ2-3, the V gene TRBV6-2 or TRBV6-3; 8 nucleotides line up with TRBD2. DNA for the CDR3: TGTGCCAGCAGCTCCGCCGGCGGGGGGCGAAGCACAGATACGCAGTATTTT. Translation: CASSSAGGGRSTDTQYF.